This TCR beta chain is drawn from a study of shared clonotypes between healthy human individuals. The V end was cut by 5 bases, the J end by 9 bases, with 11 bases between. This CDR3 contains 12 residues. The V gene's germline CDR1 is MDHEN and CDR2 SYDVKM. Across several immunoSEQ plates, the genomic DNA of each subset was split evenly. The method was immunoSEQ multiplex PCR; TCRdb's version includes in-frame clones alone and lacks a portion of them. The table shows around 2.5 million clones, with more than 85% occurring only once. Study observations and caveats: The rarefaction results pointed to incomplete sorted-subset sequencing despite large depth. Among the subsets, naive ones generally showed larger estimated richness than memory ones.

To note about this clone: The antigen is unknown.

The sequence was obtained from a man between 18 and 35 years old in good health. Some clones in this sample may be carry-over from other donors' samples. Specimen: naive CD4+ T cells from PBMCs. Subset given: CD45RA+ positively selected. V usage is TRBV28 and J usage is TRBJ2-1; D uncertain. CDR3 sequence reads: CASSPPKGEQFF. As DNA, the CDR3 is TGTGCCAGCAGTCCTCCGAAAGGTGAGCAGTTCTTC. The whole variable domain, filled in from reference TRBV28 and TRBJ2-1, reads DVKVTQSSRYLVKRTGEKVFLECVQDMDHENMFWYRQDPGLGLRLIYFSYDVKMKEKGDIPEGYSVSREKKERFSLILESASTNQTSMYLCASSPPKGEQFFGPGTRLTVL.